Below are 17 T cell receptor beta chains sequenced from a single sample in a study of blood T cells in healthy people across ages. Next came a second PCR, run for about 6 to 11 cycles, which used a sample-barcoded 5' primer along with a J-beta primer mix. TCRdb re-analysed the 5' RACE reads in MiXCR, keeping a single row per CDR3 protein. The sample carries 1.5 million to 2 million distinct CDR3 sequences, under 30% recorded once. The sequencing sample was made of blood. The source of these receptors is a woman in her 30s in good health.

This clonotype occurred once. The J gene is TRBJ2-7, the V gene TRBV19; a possible D gene is TRBD2 (5 bases). The length of the CDR3 is 15 residues. Germline CDR1 LNHDA, CDR2 SQIVND (reference sequence). The V end was cut by 4 bases, the J end by 7 bases, with 20 bases between. CDR3 sequence: CASSTPSSARGEQYF. CDR3 in DNA: TGTGCCAGTAGTACCCCTAGCTCCGCCCGAGGTGAGCAGTACTTC.

The gene calls are TRBV28 and TRBJ1-3, with D maybe TRBD1 (5 bases). The V gene lost 7 bases and the J gene lost 1 base, with 11 bases spanning the gap. Germline CDR1 and CDR2: MDHEN and SYDVKM. This CDR3 contains 14 residues. DNA of the CDR3: TGTGCCAGCATCCCGGCAGGGTCTGGAAACACCATATATTTT. It is translated as CASIPAGSGNTIYF. The whole variable domain, filled in from reference TRBV28 and TRBJ1-3, reads DVKVTQSSRYLVKRTGEKVFLECVQDMDHENMFWYRQDPGLGLRLIYFSYDVKMKEKGDIPEGYSVSREKKERFSLILESASTNQTSMYLCASIPAGSGNTIYFGEGSWLTVV.

V gene TRBV20-1 combines with J gene TRBJ2-7; D is ambiguous. The CDR3 loop spans 13 amino acids. Trimming removed 6 bases from V and 2 bases from J, with 14 bases in between. CDR1 DFQATT and CDR2 SNEGSKA come from the germline V gene (reference sequence). This chain's CDR3 is CSAPLRGPYEQYF. DNA for the CDR3: TGCAGTGCCCCGCTAAGAGGTCCCTACGAGCAGTACTTC.

The chain recombines TRBV2 with TRBJ2-5, with D possibly being TRBD2 (6 bases). V was cut by 4 bases and J by 7 bases, with 13 bases left in between. CDR1 SNHLY and CDR2 FYNNEI come from the germline V gene. This CDR3 has 13 residues. As DNA, the CDR3 is TGTGCCAGCAGTGGGGACTCCTCGGGGACCCAGTACTTC. Its protein product is CASSGDSSGTQYF.

The chain is built from TRBV29-1 and TRBJ2-1; D unresolved. V lost 4 bases and J lost 2, with 12 bases in between. The CDR3 is made up of 14 amino acids. Germline lookup yields CDR1 SQVTM and CDR2 ANQGSEA. The CDR3 DNA follows: TGCAGCGTTGGTATGCGCCCCACCTACAATGAGCAGTTCTTC. Translation gives CSVGMRPTYNEQFF.

V is TRBV20-1 and J is TRBJ1-2; D perhaps matches TRBD1 (6 bases). V was cut by 5 bases and J by 3 bases, with 13 bases left in between. The CDR3 consists of 13 residues. CDR1 is DFQATT, CDR2 SNEGSKA, per germline (reference sequence). The CDR3 protein is CSAYGQNYYGYTF. CDR3 nucleotide sequence: TGCAGTGCTTACGGACAGAATTACTATGGCTACACCTTC.

This clonotype occurred a few times. CDR3 loop: CSAGRFMNTEAFF. DNA for the CDR3: TGCAGTGCAGGCAGGTTCATGAACACTGAAGCTTTCTTT. The V gene is TRBV20-1, the J gene TRBJ1-1; no clear D gene. The CDR3 is made up of 13 amino acids. Germline V gene lookup returns CDR1 DFQATT and CDR2 SNEGSKA (reference sequence). Trimming stripped 6 bases from V and 0 bases from J, with 11 bases between.

This clonotype was observed a handful of times. J is TRBJ2-5 and V is TRBV27; 8 nucleotides agree with TRBD2. Germline lookup yields CDR1 MNHEY and CDR2 SMNVEV (reference sequence). The CDR3 extends over 16 amino acids. V lost 8 bases and J lost 5; bases outside the gene matches: 16. CDR3 protein: CASPVSKGLASETQYF. The DNA for the CDR3 is TGTGCCAGCCCAGTTTCAAAAGGACTAGCATCGGAGACCCAGTACTTC.

This rearrangement joins TRBV29-1 to TRBJ1-5, with D possibly matching TRBD1 (5 bases). The CDR3 has 13 amino acids. Trimming left V 4 bases short and J 3 bases short, with 10 bases between. In germline, CDR1 is SQVTM, CDR2 ANQGSEA. CDR3 nucleotide sequence: TGCAGCGTTGCCGGGGGATCCAATCAGCCCCAGCATTTT. It is translated as CSVAGGSNQPQHF.

There are many counts of this clonotype. The rearrangement joins TRBV25-1 to TRBJ1-1; D perhaps matches TRBD1 (6 bases). Germline V gene lookup returns CDR1 MGHDK and CDR2 SYGVNS. Trimming left V 6 bases short and J 0 bases short, with 11 bases between. The CDR3 spans 14 residues. The CDR3 bases are TGTGCCAGCAGCTGGGAGGGGGTGAACACTGAAGCTTTCTTT. This encodes CASSWEGVNTEAFF.

This clonotype was seen a few times. This rearrangement joins TRBV4-2 to TRBJ1-6, with D tentatively TRBD1 (5 bases). V shed 6 bases and J shed 7 bases, with 19 bases lying between them. From germline, CDR1 is LGHNA and CDR2 YNFKEQ. The CDR3 runs 16 residues. CDR3 protein: CASRPGSRNGNSPLHF. The CDR3 DNA reads TGTGCCAGCAGACCAGGGTCCAGGAACGGGAATTCACCCCTCCACTTT.

This clonotype was found many times. The chain joins TRBV15 to TRBJ2-5; possible D gene TRBD2, 6 bases. The CDR3 is 15 amino acids. V lost 8 bases to trimming and J lost 0 bases, with 16 bases between them. Germline CDR1 LNHNV, CDR2 YYDKDF (reference sequence). The CDR3 here is CATLLGGLDQETQYF. Here the CDR3 DNA reads TGTGCCACCCTTCTGGGAGGTCTGGACCAAGAGACCCAGTACTTC. The variable domain in full, with the rest retrieved from reference TRBV15 and TRBJ2-5, is DAMVIQNPRYQVTQFGKPVTLSCSQTLNHNVMYWYQQKSSQAPKLLFHYYDKDFNNEADTPDNFQSRRPNTSFCFLDIRSPGLGDTAMYLCATLLGGLDQETQYFGPGTRLLVL.

V and J are TRBV29-1 and TRBJ2-1; D not resolved. The CDR3 totals 14 residues. The V end lost 2 bases, the J end lost 4 bases, and 12 bases lay between the germline ends. CDR1 and CDR2 (germline): SQVTM, ANQGSEA. This chain's CDR3 is CSVEWGGGYNEQFF. CDR3 coding DNA: TGCAGCGTTGAATGGGGTGGCGGATACAATGAGCAGTTCTTC.

The chain carries TRBV15 and TRBJ2-4; D is perhaps TRBD1 (6 bases). Germline V gene sequence: CDR1 LNHNV, CDR2 YYDKDF (reference sequence). V lost 3 bases, J lost 2 bases, and 11 bases lay in between. The CDR3 loop spans 15 amino acids. The CDR3 loop is CATSSPRGSKNIQYF. The CDR3 DNA reads as TGTGCCACCAGCAGCCCGAGGGGGTCCAAAAACATTCAGTACTTC.

This clonotype was counted between two and nine times. A junction boundary mismatches the germline segment, possibly from a read error. This CDR3 is CSAREMGRQAPLHF. CDR3 bases: TGCAGTGCTAGAGAGATGGGACGCCAAGCACCCCTGCATTTT. This sequence joins TRBV20-1 and TRBJ1-5; TRBD1 is a possible D gene (5 bases). Germline loops: CDR1 DFQATT, CDR2 SNEGSKA (reference sequence). The CDR3 is made up of 14 amino acids.

Worth noting for this clonotype: The junction and the germline gene differ at one end; a read error may be behind it. This chain joins TRBV5-5 and TRBJ1-5, with D maybe TRBD1 (6 bases). Germline V gene lookup returns CDR1 SGHKS and CDR2 YYEKEE (reference sequence). This CDR3 is 15 amino acids long. This chain's CDR3 is CAISLVRGYNQPQHF. The CDR3 DNA sequence: TGTGCCATCAGCTTGGTGAGGGGGTACAATCAGCCCCAGCATTTT.

This clonotype was counted at least ten times. This chain connects TRBV20-1 to TRBJ2-3; TRBD1 agrees at 9 bases. The V and J ends lost 5 bases and 3 bases, in that order; junction bases with no gene match: 6. In germline, CDR1 is DFQATT, CDR2 SNEGSKA (reference sequence). There are 14 residues in the CDR3. As DNA, the CDR3 is TGCAGTGCTCATACAGGGGGCTATACAGATACGCAGTATTTT. Its translation is CSAHTGGYTDTQYF.